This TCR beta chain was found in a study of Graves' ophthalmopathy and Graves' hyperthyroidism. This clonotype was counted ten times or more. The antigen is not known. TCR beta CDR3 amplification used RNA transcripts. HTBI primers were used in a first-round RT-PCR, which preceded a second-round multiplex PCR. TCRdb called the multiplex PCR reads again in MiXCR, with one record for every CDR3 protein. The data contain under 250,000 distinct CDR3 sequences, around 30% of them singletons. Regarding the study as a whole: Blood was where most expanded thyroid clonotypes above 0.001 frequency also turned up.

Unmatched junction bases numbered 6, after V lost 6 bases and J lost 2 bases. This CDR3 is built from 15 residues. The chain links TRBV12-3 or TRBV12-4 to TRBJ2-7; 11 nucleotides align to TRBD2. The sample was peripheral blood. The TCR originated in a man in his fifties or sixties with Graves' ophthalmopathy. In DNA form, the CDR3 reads TGTGCCAGCAGCTTGACTAGCGGGGCAACCTACGAGCAGTACTTC. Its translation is CASSLTSGATYEQYF.